These 26 T cell receptor beta chains were all obtained from the same sample, sequenced in a study of blood T cell repertoires in COVID-19. Libraries were prepared by immunoSEQ multiplex PCR; TCRdb keeps only in-frame clonotypes and omits some of them. The sample yields approximately 230,000 clones, 70% to 90% seen once. Sequenced sample: PBMCs or T cells enriched from blood (not recorded which). The source of these receptors is a woman aged 50 to 60 with acute COVID-19.

This clone was seen just once. This rearrangement joins TRBV30 to TRBJ1-6; 8 positions match TRBD1. Germline V gene data show CDR1 as GTSNPN and CDR2 as SVGIG (reference sequence). The CDR3 consists of 16 residues. J gave up 1 base and V 3 bases, and 5 bases lay outside the gene matches. The CDR3 DNA follows: TGTGCCTGGAGGGAGACAGGGGTTTCCTATAATTCACCCCTCCACTTT. It codes for CAWRETGVSYNSPLHF.

The chain recombines TRBV24-1 with TRBJ1-6; possible D gene TRBD1, 5 bases. This CDR3 has 13 residues. The ends were cut back, 4 bases at V and 10 bases at J, with 10 bases in the middle. Germline V lookup: CDR1 KGHDR, CDR2 SFDVKD. The CDR3 protein is CATSESWGSPLHF. CDR3 nucleotide sequence: TGTGCCACCAGTGAAAGTTGGGGCTCACCCCTCCACTTT.

V and J are TRBV30 and TRBJ1-5; D not certain. Germline V CDR1 and CDR2: GTSNPN, SVGIG (reference sequence). The CDR3 sequence is 13 residues long. Trimming took 1 base from V and 5 from J, leaving 9 bases between them. CDR3 in amino acids: CAWSGHLDQPQHF. Here the CDR3 DNA reads TGTGCCTGGAGTGGCCATTTAGATCAGCCCCAGCATTTT.

This chain connects TRBV9 to TRBJ2-2; D is unresolved. Between the trimmed V and J ends, which lost 0 bases and 6 bases, there was a span of 9 bases. CDR1 SGDLS and CDR2 YYNGEE come from the germline V gene. The CDR3 covers 14 residues. This CDR3 is CASSVVGAAGELFF. Here the CDR3 DNA reads TGTGCCAGCAGCGTAGTAGGAGCCGCCGGGGAGCTGTTTTTT.

The V gene is TRBV7-2, the J gene TRBJ2-5; tentative D call: TRBD2 (5 bases). Trimming pared 8 bases from V and 2 bases from J, leaving 18 bases between. From germline, CDR1 is SGHTA and CDR2 FQGNSA. The CDR3 spans 15 residues. CDR3 loop: CASCPRGRQQETQYF. The CDR3 DNA follows: TGTGCCAGCTGCCCACGGGGTCGGCAGCAAGAGACCCAGTACTTC.

The genes are TRBV23-1 and TRBJ1-6; D remains unclear. TRBV23-1 falls under the ORF class, with uncertain function. The CDR3 length is 15 residues. V was trimmed by 7 bases and J by 10 bases, leaving 20 bases between them. The CDR3 nucleotides are TGCGCCAGCATCCGGGGTTTGGGTTTACGCTCACCCCTCCACTTT. Protein product: CASIRGLGLRSPLHF.

A note on this clone: Other nucleotide sequences in the sample specify the same CDR3. The V gene is TRBV9, the J gene TRBJ2-3; D might be TRBD1 (6 bases). V lost 1 base, J lost 3 bases, and 9 bases lay in between. CDR3 size: 14 residues. Germline CDR1 SGDLS, CDR2 YYNGEE. CDR3 sequence reads: CASSVTGSTDTQYF. CDR3 in DNA: TGTGCCAGCAGCGTAACAGGGTCAACAGATACGCAGTATTTT.

The rearrangement links TRBV6-5 to TRBJ1-1; TRBD1 might be the D (5 bases). Trimming took 10 bases from V and 0 from J, leaving 9 bases between them. This CDR3 has 12 amino acids. Germline V lookup: CDR1 MNHEY, CDR2 SVGAGI. Written as DNA, the CDR3 is TGTGCCACTAAGACAGTGAACACTGAAGCTTTCTTT. Its protein product is CATKTVNTEAFF.

V usage is TRBV3-1 (or the pseudogene TRBV3-2) and J usage is TRBJ2-3; 8 bases are shared with TRBD2. V shed 4 bases, J shed 2 bases, and the junction held 8 bases outside the gene matches. The CDR3 length is 16 residues. Looked up from germline, CDR1 is LGHDT and CDR2 is YNNKEL (reference sequence). CDR3 sequence: CASSPQTGRATDTQYF. CDR3 nucleotide sequence: TGTGCCAGCAGCCCCCAAACCGGGAGGGCCACAGATACGCAGTATTTT.

The V gene is TRBV19, the J gene TRBJ1-6, with D possibly being TRBD1 (6 bases). Trimming cost V 7 bases and J 3 bases, with 13 bases left between them. The CDR3 sequence is 15 residues long. Germline V gene lookup returns CDR1 LNHDA and CDR2 SQIVND (reference sequence). The DNA for the CDR3 is TGTGCCAGTAAAGGGGGTTTCCTCTATAATTCACCCCTCCACTTT. Translated, it gives CASKGGFLYNSPLHF.

This clone was seen only a few times. The V and J genes are TRBV7-6 and TRBJ1-4; unclear D gene. Looked up from germline, CDR1 is SGHVS and CDR2 is FNYEAQ. The CDR3 spans 14 residues. Trimming removed 2 bases from V and 6 bases from J, with 10 bases in between. The CDR3, as DNA: TGTGCCAGCAGCTTAAACGGGGAATATGAAAAACTGTTTTTT. This codes for CASSLNGEYEKLFF.

The table lists this clone with a count of one. The V and J genes are TRBV28 and TRBJ2-7; D is perhaps TRBD2 (6 bases). V was clipped by 3 bases and J by 2 bases, with 17 bases between them. The V gene's germline CDR1 is MDHEN and CDR2 SYDVKM. The CDR3 is made up of 16 amino acids. The CDR3 region is CASSLGGGVRTYEQYF. The CDR3, as DNA: TGTGCCAGCAGTTTGGGGGGTGGGGTCAGGACCTACGAGCAGTACTTC.

The V call is TRBV7-9, the J call TRBJ2-7; no definite D call. V was cut by 4 bases and J by 6 bases, with 7 bases left in between. The CDR3 runs to 11 residues. Per the germline V gene, CDR1 is SEHNR and CDR2 is FQNEAQ (reference sequence). The CDR3 loop is CASSSFGEQYF. As DNA, the CDR3 is TGTGCCAGCAGCTCCTTCGGCGAGCAGTACTTC.

This sequence joins TRBV18 and TRBJ2-7; TRBD1 matches 7 bases. V shed 3 bases, J shed 7 bases, and the junction held 15 bases outside the gene matches. The CDR3 spans 16 residues. CDR1 and CDR2 from the germline V gene are KGHSH and LQKENI. CDR3 DNA sequence: TGTGCCAGCTCACCTTCGGACGGGACAGCATATATAGAGCAGTACTTC. This codes for CASSPSDGTAYIEQYF.

The chain couples TRBV18 to TRBJ1-1; D is perhaps TRBD1 (5 bases). V was clipped by 2 bases and J by 11 bases, with 12 bases between them. Germline assignment: CDR1 KGHSH and CDR2 LQKENI. The CDR3 runs to 12 residues. CDR3 sequence: CASSPEAGRAFF. Here the CDR3 DNA reads TGTGCCAGCTCACCAGAGGCGGGGCGGGCTTTCTTT.

This clone was counted between two and nine times. The J gene is TRBJ1-1, the V gene TRBV30; no reliable D call. Trimming pared 0 bases from V and 0 bases from J, leaving 8 bases between. Germline CDR1 and CDR2: GTSNPN and SVGIG (reference sequence). The CDR3 is made up of 14 amino acids. CDR3 bases: TGTGCCTGGAGTGTGGCATTGATGAACACTGAAGCTTTCTTT. Protein: CAWSVALMNTEAFF.

The chain employs TRBV27 and TRBJ1-6; 8 nucleotides align to TRBD1. V lost 3 bases to trimming and J lost 10 bases; unmatched junction nucleotides: 5. The germline CDR1 and CDR2 sequences are MNHEY and SMNVEV (reference sequence). This CDR3 comprises 14 residues. CDR3 amino acids: CASSLDRAESPLHF. The CDR3 nucleotides read TGTGCCAGCAGTTTGGACAGGGCGGAATCACCCCTCCACTTT.

The V gene is TRBV20-1, the J gene TRBJ1-2; D is unclear. CDR3 length: 12 amino acids. The V end was cut by 3 bases, the J end by 2 bases, with 7 bases between. Germline CDR1 is DFQATT and CDR2 is SNEGSKA (reference sequence). This CDR3 is CSASFGNYGYTF. CDR3 DNA sequence: TGCAGTGCTAGTTTCGGGAACTATGGCTACACCTTC.

V and J are TRBV6-6 and TRBJ2-1; 12 bases fit TRBD2. V lost 4 bases, J lost 6 bases, and 7 bases stayed unmatched. The V gene's germline CDR1 is MNHNY and CDR2 SVGAGI (reference sequence). This CDR3 region has 16 residues. The CDR3 DNA is TGTGCCAGCAGTTTTAGTCTAGCGGGAGGGCCCAATGAGCAGTTCTTC. Protein product: CASSFSLAGGPNEQFF.

J is TRBJ1-6 and V is TRBV28, with 7 bases matching TRBD1. The V segment lost 5 bases and the J segment 7 bases; nucleotides outside the gene matches: 11. Looked up from germline, CDR1 is MDHEN and CDR2 is SYDVKM. The CDR3 runs to 16 residues. The CDR3: CASSTETGIWNSPLHF. In DNA, the CDR3 is TGTGCCAGCAGTACCGAGACAGGGATTTGGAATTCACCCCTCCACTTT.

This chain links TRBV4-3 with TRBJ2-2, with 14 bases matching TRBD2. The CDR3 sequence is 18 residues long. Per the germline V gene, CDR1 is LGHNA and CDR2 is YSLEER. V trimming: 4 bases; J trimming: 2 bases; junction bases outside the gene matches: 6. CDR3: CASSLTSGRDVNTGELFF. Here the CDR3 DNA reads TGCGCCAGCAGCCTGACTAGCGGGAGGGATGTTAACACCGGGGAGCTGTTTTTT.

The chain uses TRBV18 and TRBJ2-3, with 8 nucleotides matching TRBD2. V was clipped by 0 bases and J by 6 bases; unmatched bases: 8. This CDR3 has 16 amino acids. Germline assignment: CDR1 KGHSH and CDR2 LQKENI. The CDR3 nucleotides read TGTGCCAGCTCACCACCGGCGGGAGGCGTCTTCGATACGCAGTATTTT. Translating it yields CASSPPAGGVFDTQYF.

The chain carries TRBV5-5 and TRBJ2-7; D is perhaps TRBD1 (8 bases). Germline V gene data show CDR1 as SGHKS and CDR2 as YYEKEE (reference sequence). V shed 5 bases and J shed 5 bases, with 14 bases lying between them. The CDR3 runs 13 residues. The CDR3 here is CASSYRGRDEQYF. For the CDR3, the DNA is TGTGCCAGCAGTTACAGGGGGAGGGACGAGCAGTACTTC.

The chain recombines TRBV6-2 or TRBV6-3 with TRBJ1-1; D not certain. The CDR3 covers 13 residues. Trimming left V 2 bases short and J 4 bases short, with 8 bases between. Germline CDR1 MNHEY, CDR2 SVGEGT. CDR3 sequence (DNA): TGTGCCAGCAGTTACAGGGAGAGCACTGAAGCTTTCTTT. Its protein product is CASSYRESTEAFF.

The chain is built from TRBV13 and TRBJ2-7; 7 bases line up with TRBD1. With 2 bases clipped from V and 0 bases from J, the junction kept 7 bases outside the gene matches. This CDR3 spans 16 amino acids. Germline V gene data show CDR1 as PRHDT and CDR2 as FYEKMQ (reference sequence). CDR3 loop: CASSLRLQGSSYEQYF. CDR3 DNA: TGTGCCAGCAGCTTACGTCTACAGGGGAGCTCCTACGAGCAGTACTTC.

The chain links TRBV6-5 to TRBJ1-2, with D possibly being TRBD1 (5 bases). The CDR3 runs to 12 residues. V was shortened by 4 bases and J by 8 bases, with 11 bases between the two germline ends. The germline CDR1 and CDR2 sequences are MNHEY and SVGAGI. CDR3 loop: CASSSVGGGYTF. In DNA form, the CDR3 reads TGTGCCAGCAGTTCAGTCGGGGGAGGCTACACCTTC.